This T cell receptor (beta chain) was retrieved from a study of T cell responses to AZD1222 COVID-19 vaccine. The study's findings and limits: AZD1222 recipients seropositive at baseline numbered only 5 to 7. Donors, mostly white British, included more females; clonal diversity was possibly underestimated.

The V gene's germline CDR1 is SGHVS and CDR2 FQNEAQ. Germline trimming cut 3 bases from V and 6 bases from J; bases unmatched to any gene: 5. The CDR3 sequence is 14 residues long. This clone has more than one count but fewer than ten. Its antigen remains unidentified. Clones were read by immunoSEQ multiplex PCR, and TCRdb kept only the in-frame ones, dropping some. The repertoire holds 130,000 to 150,000 clones, about 87% seen once, with over 13% in the top ten. V and J are TRBV7-8 and TRBJ2-7; 10 nucleotides match TRBD1. This TCR came from an adult in good health. Sequencing was performed on peripheral blood, taken on day 0 of AZD1222 vaccination. CDR3 residues: CASSFPGQGSEQYF. The CDR3 DNA reads TGTGCCAGCAGCTTTCCGGGACAGGGGAGCGAGCAGTACTTC.